This T cell receptor beta chain was retrieved from a study of T cells in Graves' hyperthyroidism and ophthalmopathy. General study points: Median prediction lead before ophthalmopathy onset was 5 to 7.5 months with the model.

Patients counted as stable if ophthalmopathy did not develop within 18 months. Hyperthyroidism patients were newly diagnosed, had disease duration under 2 months, and were aged 18 to 65 years. About this clonotype itself: No antigen is known for it. A much larger clone is a single base away; this may be a read error.

CDR3 length: 14 amino acids. Germline CDR1 reads DFQATT; CDR2 reads SNEGSKA (reference sequence). Amplification targeted TCR beta CDR3 regions from RNA transcripts. During a first-round RT-PCR of the TCR CDR3, the HTBI primer set was used. TCRdb reanalysed the multiplex PCR reads using MiXCR and keeps one entry per CDR3 protein. The profile shows more than 75,000 distinct CDR3 sequences, just over 50% of them singletons. The chain employs TRBV20-1 and TRBJ1-4; D is unresolved. The DNA matches TRBJ1-1 better at its end, which makes the J call doubtful. Sequences were obtained from blood. This clonotype was obtained from a woman aged 35 to 49 with Graves' hyperthyroidism. The CDR3 sequence is CSAPTGRADTKAFF. In nucleotides, the CDR3 is TGCAGTGCTCCTACCGGGAGGGCAGACACTAAAGCTTTCTTT.